This entry describes one T cell receptor (beta chain). Its antigen is currently unknown. The source of the sample is a study of cytomegalovirus exposure and HLA in healthy donors. General study points: The study labeled 164 TCR beta chains cytomegalovirus-associated.

The CDR3 has 14 amino acids. Between the trimmed V and J ends, which lost 4 bases and 0 bases, there was a span of 11 bases. Germline CDR1 reads SGHNT; CDR2 reads YYREEE (reference sequence). Sequencing used immunoSEQ multiplex PCR; TCRdb keeps in-frame clones, though not all of them. Found here are fewer than 200,000 clones, around 86% of them singletons; the top ten hold less than 9.5%. This clonotype originated in a man aged 25-45 years in good health and CMV-seropositive. The chain is built from TRBV5-4 and TRBJ2-7, with D unclear. Input material: PBMCs. CDR3 region: CASSPDGFSYEQYF. CDR3 DNA sequence: TGTGCCAGCAGCCCGGATGGGTTCTCCTACGAGCAGTACTTC.